The 14 T cell receptor beta chains listed next were all sequenced from one sample in a study of cytomegalovirus exposure and HLA in healthy donors (dated by TCRdb to about 2017). The library was obtained by the immunoSEQ multiplex PCR assay. For the multiplex PCR, a mixture combining 60 forward primers for TCR Vbeta segments and 13 reverse primers for TCR Jbeta segments was used. TCRdb limited this immuneACCESS table to in-frame rearrangements with V and J called. A share of clones is missing; checked studies link under half to unresolved V genes, and the rest is unexplained. The table for this sample lists 90,000 to 110,000 clones; roughly four fifths of them were counted only once. The ten biggest clones cover 1.3% of the sample. The sequenced material came from PBMCs. The receptor set was obtained from a man aged 35 to 55 in good health and CMV-seronegative.

This rearrangement joins TRBV7-9 to TRBJ1-4; D is unclear. Between the trimmed V and J ends, which lost 1 base and 8 bases, there was a span of 14 bases. CDR1 is SEHNR and CDR2 is FQNEAQ in the germline V gene (reference sequence). This CDR3 is 15 amino acids long. CDR3: CASSLVHRAGEKLFF. For the CDR3, the DNA is TGTGCCAGCAGCTTAGTTCATAGGGCGGGGGAAAAACTGTTTTTT.

With regard to this clone: Other DNA sequences in this specimen translate into the identical CDR3. This chain connects TRBV7-9 to TRBJ2-7; possibly TRBD1 for D (6 bases). Germline values: CDR1 SEHNR, CDR2 FQNEAQ (reference sequence). The CDR3 is 12 amino acids. The V and J ends lost 5 bases and 4 bases respectively, with 9 bases between them. The DNA for the CDR3 is TGTGCCAGCAGCACACAGGGTTACGAGCAGTACTTC. Amino acids: CASSTQGYEQYF.

The chain uses TRBV5-1 and TRBJ1-5; 7 nucleotides match TRBD1. In germline, CDR1 is SGHRS, CDR2 YFSETQ. With 2 bases clipped from V and 2 bases from J, the junction kept 4 bases outside the gene matches. The length of the CDR3 is 15 residues. For the CDR3, the DNA is TGCGCCAGCAGCTTTACAGGGGAGCGCAATCAGCCCCAGCATTTT. Its protein product is CASSFTGERNQPQHF.

This chain connects TRBV10-1 to TRBJ2-5, with 9 nucleotides matching TRBD2. The J call may be faulty, since TRBJ2-7 better matches the DNA end. The CDR3 contains 14 residues. CDR1 is WNHNN and CDR2 is SYGVQD in the germline V gene (reference sequence). CDR3 in amino acids: CASSDSGTSFEQYF. CDR3 nucleotides: TGCGCCAGCAGTGATTCCGGGACTAGCTTCGAGCAGTACTTC.

The chain couples TRBV5-5 to TRBJ2-7; tentatively, D is TRBD1 (5 bases). V lost 5 bases and J lost 7, with 16 bases in between. CDR3 length: 13 residues. Germline loops: CDR1 SGHKS, CDR2 YYEKEE (reference sequence). The CDR3 bases are TGTGCCAGCAGAGAGGTACCAGGGTGGGAGCAGTACTTC. As protein: CASREVPGWEQYF.

This chain connects TRBV5-5 to TRBJ1-2; D is unclear. Germline CDR1 reads SGHKS; CDR2 reads YYEKEE (reference sequence). Trimming removed 0 bases from V and 6 bases from J, with 6 bases in between. The CDR3 covers 12 residues. This chain's CDR3 is CASSLAVNGYTF. The CDR3 DNA reads TGTGCCAGCAGCTTGGCCGTAAATGGCTACACCTTC.

The J gene is TRBJ2-7, the V gene TRBV6-5, with D perhaps matching TRBD1 (5 bases). Germline CDR1 is MNHEY and CDR2 is SVGAGI. Trimming stripped 2 bases from V and 2 bases from J, with 13 bases between. This CDR3 comprises 15 residues. The CDR3 region has the DNA TGTGCCAGCAGTTACGGGCAGGGTCCGGCCTACGAGCAGTACTTC. Protein sequence: CASSYGQGPAYEQYF.

The chain uses TRBV11-3 and TRBJ2-3; perhaps TRBD2 as D (6 bases). Germline V gene data show CDR1 as SGHNT and CDR2 as YENEEA. V shed 3 bases and J shed 6 bases, with 16 bases lying between them. There are 15 residues in the CDR3. CDR3 sequence: CASSFPGLSPDTQYF. Here the CDR3 DNA reads TGTGCCAGCAGCTTCCCGGGACTCAGCCCTGATACGCAGTATTTT.

The chain carries TRBV4-1 and TRBJ1-2, with TRBD1 as a possible D gene (5 bases). Germline-derived CDR1 and CDR2 are MGHRA and YSYEKL. V dropped 0 bases and J dropped 4 bases, with 12 bases sitting between them. CDR3 length: 15 residues. CDR3 in DNA: TGCGCCAGCAGCCAAGAGGAGGGGTCGGGCTATGGCTACACCTTC. Encoded protein: CASSQEEGSGYGYTF.

The chain recombines TRBV4-3 with TRBJ1-2, with TRBD1 as a possible D gene (5 bases). There are 13 residues in the CDR3. Trimming pared 1 base from V and 4 bases from J, leaving 7 bases between. Germline-derived CDR1 and CDR2 are LGHNA and YSLEER. Here the CDR3 reads CASSQVRGYGYTF. CDR3 bases: TGCGCCAGCAGCCAAGTAAGGGGCTATGGCTACACCTTC.

This chain joins TRBV9 and TRBJ1-3; no definite D call. The V end lost 0 bases, the J end lost 0 bases, and 13 bases lay between the germline ends. The CDR3 consists of 17 residues. In germline, CDR1 is SGDLS, CDR2 YYNGEE. The CDR3 is CASSVGLTISSGNTIYF. The DNA for the CDR3 is TGTGCCAGCAGCGTAGGCCTAACGATATCCTCTGGAAACACCATATATTTT. Variable domain in full (rest from reference TRBV9 and TRBJ1-3): DSGVTQTPKHLITATGQRVTLRCSPRSGDLSVYWYQQSLDQGLQFLIQYYNGEERAKGNILERFSAQQFPDLHSELNLSSLELGDSALYFCASSVGLTISSGNTIYFGEGSWLTVV.

This sequence joins TRBV19 and TRBJ1-5, with D possibly matching TRBD1 (6 bases). Germline CDR1 and CDR2: LNHDA and SQIVND (reference sequence). The CDR3 is 14 residues long. V dropped 1 base and J dropped 6 bases, with 10 bases sitting between them. Here the CDR3 reads CASSIVTGLQPQHF. CDR3 DNA: TGTGCCAGTAGTATAGTCACAGGGCTTCAGCCCCAGCATTTT.

The chain recombines TRBV28 with TRBJ1-1; D call uncertain. CDR3 length equals 15 residues. Germline V CDR1 and CDR2: MDHEN, SYDVKM. V shed 8 bases and J shed 1 base, with 17 bases lying between them. CDR3 loop: CASHYSGRGNTEAFF. CDR3 sequence (DNA): TGTGCCAGCCACTATTCCGGGCGGGGGAACACTGAAGCTTTCTTT.

This sequence joins TRBV4-2 and TRBJ2-1; TRBD2 matches at 13 bases. This CDR3 has 15 residues. The germline V gene encodes CDR1 LGHNA and CDR2 YNFKEQ. V lost 3 bases, J lost 9 bases, and 5 bases stayed unmatched. CDR3 sequence (DNA): TGTGCCAGCAGCCATGGACTAGCGGGGGCGGGTGAGCAGTTCTTC. Protein sequence: CASSHGLAGAGEQFF.